This T cell receptor beta chain stems from a study of T cells in Graves' hyperthyroidism and ophthalmopathy (dated by TCRdb to about 2019). The study in broad terms: TCR V-J signatures able to tell the groups apart were searched for in a discovery cohort of 90 to 100 patients, of whom roughly 42 had Graves' ophthalmopathy and around 58 had stable Graves' hyperthyroidism. Prospective prediction of ophthalmopathy was tested in an independent validation cohort consisting of some 20 hyperthyroidism patients and more than 15 patients who later progressed to ophthalmopathy. The 95 to 100 discovery patients were randomly divided into training and test sets at a 7:3 ratio. In addition, the study compared T-cell repertoires in thyroid tissue and in blood from about 6 Graves' hyperthyroidism patients. After blood sampling, hyperthyroidism patients were treated with methimazole at a starting dose of 30 mg daily, and ophthalmopathy patients were treated with high-dose intravenous methylprednisolone. The paper describes TCR Vbeta CDR3 sequencing of 130 to 150 peripheral blood samples, made up of some 42 ophthalmopathy patients, around 78 hyperthyroidism patients and 17 progressor patients.

Per the germline V gene, SQVTM is the CDR1 and ANQGSEA is the CDR2. The CDR3 covers 17 residues, taking in both the cysteine and the phenylalanine. CDR3 DNA only is kept here, 51 bases in frame from base 1. After removal of 0 bases from V and 6 bases from J, the junction retains 8 bases not matched to a gene. Amplification of TCR beta CDR3 regions was carried out from RNA transcripts. The TCR CDR3 was subjected to a first round of RT-PCR using the HTBI primer set and the Qiagen OneStep RT-PCR kit. Libraries were constructed in a second round of multiplex PCR, after which size selection and purification were carried out. Paired-end sequencing of the libraries was performed with 100 bp reads on an Illumina HiSeq2000. Turning to the authors' computational methods: SOAPnuke was used to process the raw data, throwing out any read that contained adapters or uncalled bases, had a mean Phred below 15, or lacked an exact constant-primer or identifier match. COPE v1.2.5 was used to merge the high-quality paired reads, and each unique nucleotide sequence was defined as a clonotype. Clonotypes were aligned to IMGT TRBV, TRBD and TRBJ reference segments using MiTCR v1.1. The analysis included only V-J combinations with a frequency above 0.0001, which together covered about 99% of the repertoires. The TCS score was defined as the ratio of F50 (clonal expansion) to E x V (chaos), calculated using BLOSUM62-based TCRdist between CDR3 peptides within each V-J. Welch's t-statistics and random forest reduced approximately 520 V-J features to under 15, which were used in a naive Bayes classifier (R e1071). The raw public data were reprocessed by TCRdb itself: fastp quality trimming at Q25, MiXCR clonotype calling, in-frame beta chains only. Rows matching on CDR3 protein sequence are summarized as one entry with the most common DNA and genes. TCRdb, not the authors, supplied the V and J calls. For this sample there are roughly 580,000 distinct CDR3 sequences; around 46% appear just once. About 8.2% of the sample is taken by the ten largest.

Stable Graves' hyperthyroidism was defined as no progression to ophthalmopathy during 18 months of follow-up. The hyperthyroidism patients were between 18 and 65 years old and newly diagnosed, with a disease duration of less than 2 months. Exclusion was applied to patients with uncontrolled infections, other autoimmune diseases, pregnancy or lactation. Diagnoses were based on clinical symptoms, serum thyroxine and TRAb, thyroid ultrasound and orbital computed tomography. Total RNA was extracted using Trizol reagent, and RNA quality was assessed on an Agilent 2100 Bioanalyzer. Turning to this clonotype: It lacks a known antigen. No base quality information exists; no much larger clone differs at one position.

Study-wide findings and limitations: Sample size was not statistically predetermined, and investigators were not blinded to group allocation. During validation, the model predicted progression to ophthalmopathy a median of about 6.3 months ahead of onset, with almost 71% sensitivity and less than 85% specificity. Most expanded thyroid clonotypes (frequency above 0.001) were also detected in blood, a finding suggesting that blood repertoires may reflect thyroid immune responses. A model built on a 13 V-J signature distinguished ophthalmopathy from stable hyperthyroidism, reaching about 88% sensitivity and approximately 81% specificity in cross-validation and 80%/75% in testing.

Sequences were obtained from peripheral blood or thyroid tissue (not recorded which). The clonotype comes from a woman aged 18 to 35 with Graves' hyperthyroidism. Donor details come from another sample of the same person, matched by shared clones. This chain joins TRBV29-1 to TRBJ2-2; 12 bases in the middle match TRBD2. The CDR3 corresponds to CSVEDPGASGRAGELFF. The DNA sequence follows: TGCAGCGTTGAAGATCCCGGGGCTAGCGGGAGGGCCGGGGAGCTGTTTTTT.